This is a list of T cell receptor beta chains from one sample in a study of control samples from healthy donors and cancer patients. Method: immunoSEQ multiplex PCR; TCRdb's copy keeps in-frame clones and lacks some. The sample lists some 30,000 clones; 75% to 95% were seen once. The material sequenced was PBMCs. All receptors come from a man in his forties or fifties with lung cancer. CDR3s include the opening cysteine and the closing phenylalanine or tryptophan. Fields, in order: V gene, J gene, D gene, CDR3 protein. The D gene is left open where the match is weak.

TRBV5-6	TRBJ1-2	TRBD1	CASSLGGPGTGYGYTF
TRBV4-1	TRBJ2-5	TRBD2	CASTPRAGGQETQYF
TRBV19	TRBJ2-2	.	CASEGRANTGELFF
TRBV5-1	TRBJ2-1	TRBD2	CASSLAAGGPDEQFF
TRBV10-3	TRBJ1-2	TRBD1	CAISERAGGDYGYTF
TRBV27	TRBJ2-6	.	CASSSVAFSGANVLTF
TRBV7-3	TRBJ2-3	TRBD2	CASSRHSGGADTQYF
TRBV21-1	TRBJ2-5	.	CASSKRKGKETQYF
TRBV4-1	TRBJ1-2	.	CASSPDQTTNYGYTF
TRBV3-1/TRBV3-2	TRBJ1-2	.	CASTTKRGGGNYGYTF
TRBV29-1	TRBJ2-3	TRBD1	CSVDEGAWTDTQYF
TRBV27	TRBJ1-4	.	CASSLSGGFNEKLFF
TRBV19	TRBJ2-7	TRBD1	CASSSSGTGASYEQYF
TRBV6-2/TRBV6-3	TRBJ1-2	.	CASSYDGGLYGYTF
TRBV10-3	TRBJ2-7	.	CAISEGQTYEQYF
TRBV18	TRBJ2-6	.	CASSPSAGANVLTF
TRBV4-1	TRBJ2-5	.	CASSQGAGVWETQYF
TRBV4-2	TRBJ2-2	.	CASSQEGYRGIPGELFF
TRBV29-1	TRBJ2-1	.	CSVDEGPGLSSYNEQFF
TRBV7-8	TRBJ2-6	.	CASSSQGAGANVLTF
TRBV2	TRBJ2-7	.	CASSSQDITYEQYF
TRBV6-5	TRBJ1-2	.	CASSREVRGYYGYTF
TRBV7-3	TRBJ2-1	TRBD2	CASSPIAGGYNEQFF
TRBV28	TRBJ1-6	TRBD1	CASSPPGQENSPLHF
TRBV5-6	TRBJ2-7	TRBD2	CASSLTSGGAGEQYF
TRBV5-5	TRBJ2-3	.	CASSGPGLLTDTQYF
TRBV25-1	TRBJ1-1	.	CASNPIGTGPAFF
TRBV6-4	TRBJ2-5	.	CASKVLGPERQTQETQYF
TRBV5-6	TRBJ1-1	TRBD1	CASSLVTGYTEAFF
TRBV5-1	TRBJ2-2	.	CASSLQVGSTGELFF
TRBV18	TRBJ2-2	.	CASSPPRDTGELFF
TRBV5-6	TRBJ1-4	.	CASSWGASSSANEKLFF